This T cell receptor beta chain is drawn from a study of T cell responses to AZD1222 COVID-19 vaccine. Clones were read by immunoSEQ multiplex PCR, and TCRdb kept only the in-frame ones, dropping some. The sample yields approximately 68,000 clones, approximately 88% seen once. Study-wide results and caveats: Vaccine-related CD4 TCRs covered spike, predominating at 160-218 and 743-854. Variant regions that are unmutated are reportedly the target of nearly half of spike-specific TCRs.

Germline lookup yields CDR1 SGHRS and CDR2 YFSETQ. With 4 bases clipped from V and 0 bases from J, the junction kept 2 bases outside the gene matches. The CDR3 spans 15 residues. With respect to this clone: No antigen is known for it.

The V call is TRBV5-1, the J call TRBJ2-2, with 8 bases matching TRBD2. The sequences come from peripheral blood, collected on day 0 of AZD1222 vaccination. This TCR was sampled from an adult in good health. The CDR3 DNA follows: TGCGCCAGCAGCCCCGGGGGGGCGAACACCGGGGAGCTGTTTTTT. It is translated as CASSPGGANTGELFF.